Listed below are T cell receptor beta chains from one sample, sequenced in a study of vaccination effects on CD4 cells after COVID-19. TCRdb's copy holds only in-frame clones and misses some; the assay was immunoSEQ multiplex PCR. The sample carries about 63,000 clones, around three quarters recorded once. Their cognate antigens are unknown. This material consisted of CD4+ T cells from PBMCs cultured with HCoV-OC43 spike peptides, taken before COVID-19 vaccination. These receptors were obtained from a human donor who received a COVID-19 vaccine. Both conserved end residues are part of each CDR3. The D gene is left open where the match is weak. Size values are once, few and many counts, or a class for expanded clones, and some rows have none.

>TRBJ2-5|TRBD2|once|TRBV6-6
TGTGCCAGCTTCTCGGCTAGCGGGGACGAGACCCAGTACTTC
CASFSASGDETQYF
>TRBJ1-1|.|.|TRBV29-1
TGCAGCGTTGAAGATCCCGGGAAAAACACTGAAGCTTTCTTT
CSVEDPGKNTEAFF
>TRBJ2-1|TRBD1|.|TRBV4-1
TGCGCCAGCAGCCATTTCGACAGGGACTACAATGAGCAGTTCTTC
CASSHFDRDYNEQFF
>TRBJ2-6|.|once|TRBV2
TGTGCCAGCAGCTTACAGGGAACTGGGGCCAACGTCCTGACTTTC
CASSLQGTGANVLTF
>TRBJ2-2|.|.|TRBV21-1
TGTGCCAGCAGCGAAAAAGTAAAGGACAGGGTTGAGGGCACCGGGGAGCTGTTTTTT
CASSEKVKDRVEGTGELFF
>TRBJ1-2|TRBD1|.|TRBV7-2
TGTGCCAGCAGCTTAGTAGCGGACAGGGCGACCTTC
CASSLVADRATF
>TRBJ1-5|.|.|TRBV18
TGTGCCAGCTCACCATATCATGGTGAGAACAATCAGCCCCAGCATTTT
CASSPYHGENNQPQHF
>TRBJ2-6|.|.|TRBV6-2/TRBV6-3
TGTGCCAGCAGCCCTGTAGGGTCTGGGGCCAACGTCCTGACTTTC
CASSPVGSGANVLTF
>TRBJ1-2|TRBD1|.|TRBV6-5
TGTGCCAGCAGTTACTCGGGACAGGGGGCGGGCTATGGCTACACCTTC
CASSYSGQGAGYGYTF
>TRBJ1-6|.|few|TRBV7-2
TGTGCCAGCAGCCACCCTGGGTCACCCCTCCACTTT
CASSHPGSPLHF